The 22 T cell receptor beta chains given below trace back to one sample, sequenced in a study of T cells after yellow fever vaccination. TCRdb independently ran MiXCR on the 5' RACE reads; one entry per CDR3 protein. The sample shows 200,000 to 250,000 distinct CDR3 sequences, 6.9% of them seen only once. The input for sequencing was CD4+ T cells sorted from PBMCs, taken 15 days after the yellow fever booster vaccination. These receptors were collected from a man under 40 who received the YFV17D yellow fever vaccine.

This clonotype was observed at least ten times. The V and J genes are TRBV12-5 and TRBJ2-3; TRBD1 or TRBD2 may be the D gene (5 bases each). The ends were cut back, 5 bases at V and 8 bases at J, with 26 bases in the middle. The CDR3 covers 17 residues. Germline V gene data show CDR1 as LGHNT and CDR2 as FRNRAP. CDR3 amino acids: CASGKKTGTEAHGTQYF. As DNA, the CDR3 is TGTGCTAGTGGTAAGAAAACCGGGACGGAGGCTCACGGTACGCAGTATTTT.

This clonotype was counted ten times or more. This sequence joins TRBV29-1 and TRBJ1-1; D is undetermined. Between the trimmed V and J ends, which lost 6 bases and 2 bases, there was a span of 4 bases. Germline V gene data show CDR1 as SQVTM and CDR2 as ANQGSEA. The CDR3 is 10 amino acids. The CDR3 spells CSVANTEAFF. The CDR3 bases are TGCAGCGTAGCCAACACTGAAGCTTTCTTT. The entire variable domain, with the rest obtained from reference TRBV29-1 and TRBJ1-1, is as follows: SAVISQKPSRDICQRGTSLTIQCQVDSQVTMMFWYRQQPGQSLTLIATANQGSEATYESGFVIDKFPISRPNLTFSTLTVSNMSPEDSSIYLCSVANTEAFFGQGTRLTVV.

J is TRBJ2-7 and V is TRBV4-3, with 8 bases fitting TRBD1. This CDR3 has 14 residues. Unmatched junction bases numbered 9, after V lost 4 bases and J lost 7 bases. CDR1 and CDR2 (germline): LGHNA, YSLEER. The CDR3 DNA follows: TGCGCCAGCAGCCCAAGGACAGGGCCGGGGGAGCAGTACTTC. Translated: CASSPRTGPGEQYF.

This clonotype was observed at least ten times. The chain joins TRBV3-1 to TRBJ2-2, with TRBD1 matching 7 bases. The CDR3 contains 16 residues. V lost 4 bases, J lost 0 bases, and 5 bases stayed unmatched. Germline CDR1 and CDR2: LGHDT and YNNKEL (reference sequence). The DNA of the CDR3 is TGTGCCAGCAGCCGGAGACAGGGCTCGAACACCGGGGAGCTGTTTTTT. This gives the protein CASSRRQGSNTGELFF.

This clonotype was detected many times. The chain combines TRBV10-2 with TRBJ2-7; 9 bases fit TRBD2. Germline-derived CDR1 and CDR2 are WSHSY and SAAADI. The CDR3 loop spans 15 amino acids. The ends lost 0 bases at V and 2 bases at J; junction bases unmatched: 2. The CDR3 coding sequence is TGCGCCAGCAGTGAGTCTAGCGGGAGCGCCTACGAGCAGTACTTC. Translated, it gives CASSESSGSAYEQYF.

This clonotype was seen more than once but under ten times. The chain recombines TRBV5-4 with TRBJ2-7, with D possibly being TRBD1 (6 bases). The CDR3 is made up of 13 amino acids. CDR1 and CDR2 (germline): SGHNT, YYREEE (reference sequence). V lost 6 bases, J lost 3 bases, and 13 bases lay in between. The CDR3 sequence is CASKGAGDYEQYF. In nucleotides, the CDR3 is TGTGCCAGCAAGGGTGCAGGGGACTACGAGCAGTACTTC.

There are a few counts of this clonotype. The chain uses TRBV5-4 and TRBJ2-1; TRBD2 matches at 7 bases. Trimming removed 2 bases from V and 3 bases from J; junction bases left unmatched: 5. CDR1 SGHNT and CDR2 YYREEE come from the germline V gene (reference sequence). The CDR3 covers 15 residues. CDR3 nucleotides: TGTGCCAGCAGCTTAGAAGGACTAGTCTACAATGAGCAGTTCTTC. This encodes CASSLEGLVYNEQFF. The entire variable domain, with the rest obtained from reference TRBV5-4 and TRBJ2-1, is as follows: ETGVTQSPTHLIKTRGQQVTLRCSSQSGHNTVSWYQQALGQGPQFIFQYYREEENGRGNFPPRFSGLQFPNYSSELNVNALELDDSALYLCASSLEGLVYNEQFFGPGTRLTVL.

At least ten counts were recorded for this clonotype. The rearrangement links TRBV7-2 to TRBJ1-5; D remains unclear. Germline V gene data show CDR1 as SGHTA and CDR2 as FQGNSA. V lost 5 bases and J lost 7, with 12 bases in between. This CDR3 is built from 13 residues. This CDR3 is CASSPRTYQPQHF. CDR3 DNA: TGTGCCAGCAGCCCACGGACGTACCAGCCCCAGCATTTT.

The chain links TRBV7-2 to TRBJ1-1; no clear D gene. CDR3 length equals 13 residues. Trimming cost V 5 bases and J 6 bases, with 13 bases left between them. The germline V gene has CDR1 SGHTA and CDR2 FQGNSA. CDR3 bases: TGTGCCAGCAGCCTTACCCGGGCGGCTGAAGCTTTCTTT. It yields the protein CASSLTRAAEAFF. Based on the CDR3 plus reference TRBV7-2 and TRBJ1-1, the full variable domain is GAGVSQSPSNKVTEKGKDVELRCDPISGHTALYWYRQSLGQGLEFLIYFQGNSAPDKSGLPSDRFSAERTGGSVSTLTIQRTQQEDSAVYLCASSLTRAAEAFFGQGTRLTVV.

This clonotype was counted many times. The V and J genes are TRBV3-1 and TRBJ2-1; D gene uncertain. This CDR3 contains 11 residues. V lost 5 bases and J 4 bases, leaving 3 bases between the germline ends. Germline loops: CDR1 LGHDT, CDR2 YNNKEL (reference sequence). The CDR3 protein is CASSVYNEQFF. The CDR3 DNA follows: TGTGCCAGCAGCGTTTACAATGAGCAGTTCTTC.

This clonotype was recorded a few times. V gene TRBV20-1 combines with J gene TRBJ2-6; tentatively, D is TRBD1 (5 bases). Germline-derived CDR1 and CDR2 are DFQATT and SNEGSKA (reference sequence). CDR3 length equals 15 residues. Trimming stripped 2 bases from V and 6 bases from J, with 14 bases between. CDR3 coding DNA: TGCAGTGCTAGAAGCCCGTCAGGGATGGCCAACGTCCTGACTTTC. Protein: CSARSPSGMANVLTF.

This clonotype was recorded a few times. The J gene is TRBJ2-2, the V gene TRBV5-4, with D unclear. Looked up from germline, CDR1 is SGHNT and CDR2 is YYREEE (reference sequence). The CDR3 length is 14 residues. With 0 bases removed from V and 5 bases from J, the gap between germline ends came to 8 bases. CDR3 protein: CASSLVSETGELFF. CDR3 nucleotide sequence: TGTGCCAGCAGCTTGGTGTCGGAAACCGGGGAGCTGTTTTTT.

There are a few counts of this clonotype. The chain links TRBV20-1 to TRBJ1-2; perhaps TRBD1 as D (6 bases). This CDR3 spans 11 amino acids. The germline gives CDR1 DFQATT, CDR2 SNEGSKA (reference sequence). Trimming removed 7 bases at V and 4 bases at J, with 10 bases between. CDR3 amino acids: CSGRGGYGYTF. CDR3 DNA sequence: TGCAGTGGTAGGGGGGGCTATGGCTACACCTTC.

The rearrangement uses TRBV4-3 and TRBJ2-1; possibly TRBD2 for D (5 bases). The CDR3 is made up of 16 amino acids. Trimming took 0 bases from V and 2 from J, leaving 11 bases between them. From germline, CDR1 is LGHNA and CDR2 YSLEER. CDR3 nucleotides: TGCGCCAGCAGCCAAGAGGGGAGCGGAACCTACAATGAGCAGTTCTTC. Protein: CASSQEGSGTYNEQFF.

This clonotype was picked up a small number of times. The chain links TRBV19 to TRBJ2-3, with 8 nucleotides matching TRBD2. CDR1 and CDR2 (germline): LNHDA, SQIVND (reference sequence). The CDR3 is made up of 15 amino acids. V lost 5 bases and J lost 6; bases outside the gene matches: 10. The CDR3 sequence is CASSVTSDRLDTQYF. The CDR3 DNA reads TGTGCCAGTAGTGTGACTAGCGATCGCTTGGATACGCAGTATTTT.

The chain links TRBV9 to TRBJ2-1; D may correspond to TRBD1 or TRBD2 (6 bases each). Germline CDR1 reads SGDLS; CDR2 reads YYNGEE. Between the trimmed V and J ends, which lost 0 bases and 2 bases, there was a span of 15 bases. The CDR3 is 17 residues long. This chain's CDR3 is CASSVGVQGRTYNEQFF. The CDR3 coding sequence is TGTGCCAGCAGCGTAGGGGTCCAGGGGAGGACCTACAATGAGCAGTTCTTC.

This clonotype came up many times. CDR3 in amino acids: CASSPRLNRKENIQYF. The CDR3 bases are TGTGCCAGCAGTCCCCGGCTTAACAGGAAGGAGAACATTCAGTACTTC. This chain links TRBV28 with TRBJ2-4; perhaps TRBD1 as D (5 bases). Trimming cost V 5 bases and J 7 bases, with 21 bases left between them. This CDR3 comprises 16 residues. CDR1 and CDR2 from the germline V gene are MDHEN and SYDVKM.

This clonotype was seen a few times. The rearrangement joins TRBV18 to TRBJ2-3, with 12 bases lining up with TRBD2. This CDR3 has 15 amino acids. Germline CDR1 reads KGHSH; CDR2 reads LQKENI. V shed 4 bases and J 3 bases; nucleotides not matched to a gene: 2. CDR3 in DNA: TGTGCCAGCTCACTAGGGACTAGCGGGACAGATACGCAGTATTTT. Encoded protein: CASSLGTSGTDTQYF.

This clonotype was detected many times. The CDR3 here is CASSLLAGRADTQYF. DNA for the CDR3: TGTGCCAGCAGCCTACTAGCGGGAAGGGCAGATACGCAGTATTTT. The chain uses TRBV6-1 and TRBJ2-3, with 10 bases lining up with TRBD2. Per the germline V gene, CDR1 is MNHNS and CDR2 is SASEGT. CDR3 length: 15 amino acids. V lost 6 bases and J lost 4; bases outside the gene matches: 7.

Notes on this clonotype: A much larger clone differs by one base, so this may be a read error. The chain uses TRBV11-2 and TRBJ2-7; weak D call: TRBD1 (6 bases). The germline V and J ends were trimmed by 2 bases and 4 bases, with 18 bases remaining between them. The germline V gene has CDR1 SGHAT and CDR2 FQNNGV. This CDR3 spans 16 amino acids. As DNA, the CDR3 is TGTGCCAGCAGCTTAACAGAGGTACAGGGAGTGTACGAGCAGTACTTC. Translated, it gives CASSLTEVQGVYEQYF.

The chain is built from TRBV7-8 and TRBJ1-1; possibly TRBD1 for D (5 bases). Germline V gene sequence: CDR1 SGHVS, CDR2 FQNEAQ. Trimming removed 3 bases at V and 0 bases at J, with 8 bases between. The CDR3 covers 14 residues. Here the CDR3 reads CASSFRGVNTEAFF. The CDR3 bases are TGTGCCAGCAGCTTCCGGGGCGTGAACACTGAAGCTTTCTTT. Full variable domain (rest looked up from reference TRBV7-8 and TRBJ1-1): GAGVSQSPRYKVAKRGQDVALRCDPISGHVSLFWYQQALGQGPEFLTYFQNEAQLDKSGLPSDRFFAERPEGSVSTLKIQRTQQEDSAVYLCASSFRGVNTEAFFGQGTRLTVV.

This chain connects TRBV18 to TRBJ2-7, with 8 bases identical to TRBD1. V shed 6 bases, J shed 3 bases, and the junction held 10 bases outside the gene matches. The length of the CDR3 is 15 residues. Germline-derived CDR1 and CDR2 are KGHSH and LQKENI. CDR3 nucleotides: TGTGCCAGCTCCCTTACTGGGGACAGGATCTACGAGCAGTACTTC. Amino acid sequence: CASSLTGDRIYEQYF.